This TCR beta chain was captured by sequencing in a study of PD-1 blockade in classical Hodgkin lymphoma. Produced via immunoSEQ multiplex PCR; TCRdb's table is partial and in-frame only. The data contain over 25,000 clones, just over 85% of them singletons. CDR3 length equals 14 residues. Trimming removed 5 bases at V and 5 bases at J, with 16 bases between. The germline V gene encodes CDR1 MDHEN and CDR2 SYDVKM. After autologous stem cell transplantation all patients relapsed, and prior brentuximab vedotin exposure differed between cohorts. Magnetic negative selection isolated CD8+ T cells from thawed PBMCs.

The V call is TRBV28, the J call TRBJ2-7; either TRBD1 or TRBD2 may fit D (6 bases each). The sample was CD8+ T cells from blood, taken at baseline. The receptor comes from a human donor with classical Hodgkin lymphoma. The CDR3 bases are TGTGCCAGCAGTCCGAATCCTCGGGGGCACGAGCAGTACTTC. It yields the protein CASSPNPRGHEQYF.